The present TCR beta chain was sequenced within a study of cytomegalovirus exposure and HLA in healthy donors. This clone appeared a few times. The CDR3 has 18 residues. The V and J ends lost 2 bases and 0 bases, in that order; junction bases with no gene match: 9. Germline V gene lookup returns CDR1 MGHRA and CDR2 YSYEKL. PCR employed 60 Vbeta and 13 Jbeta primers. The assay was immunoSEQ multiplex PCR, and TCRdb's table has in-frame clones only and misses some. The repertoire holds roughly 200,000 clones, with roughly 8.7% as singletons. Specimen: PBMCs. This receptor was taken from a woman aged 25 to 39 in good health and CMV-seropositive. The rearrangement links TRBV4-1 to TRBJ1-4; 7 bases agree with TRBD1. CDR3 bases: TGCGCCAGCAGCCAAACACAGGGGTTGGAGGCAACTAATGAAAAACTGTTTTTT. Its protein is CASSQTQGLEATNEKLFF.